Described below is a single T cell receptor (beta chain) sequence and its context. Its antigen is not identified. These data originate in a study of shared clonotypes between healthy human individuals. Source study methods: Sequence data from immunoSEQ were junction-only and lacked quality scores; consequently, filtering differed. Sequencing used immunoSEQ multiplex PCR; TCRdb keeps in-frame clones, though not all of them. V and J calls plus clone size are reproduced from that table; the DNA served to infer D and trimming. The sample contains approximately 1.9 million clones, 90% to 95% of which appear only once. Selected positively for CCR7 and CD45RO-negative, naive CD8 cells excluded terminally differentiated effector memory CD45RA+ cells. The CDR3 is made up of 17 amino acids. V was cut by 0 bases and J by 6 bases, with 21 bases left in between. CDR1 is LGHNA, CDR2 YSLEER, per germline. Broader study findings: Memory subsets had estimated richness that was generally smaller than that of naive subsets.

The sample consisted of naive CD8+ T cells from PBMCs. The rearrangement uses TRBV4-3 and TRBJ2-7; D perhaps matches TRBD2 (6 bases). This TCR was sampled from a man between 18 and 35 years old in good health. Some clones in this sample may be carry-over from other donors' samples. The DNA for the CDR3 is TGCGCCAGCAGCCAAGACGGGCAGACTAGTGAGTATGGCGAGCAGTACTTC. Residues: CASSQDGQTSEYGEQYF.